Each of the 15 T cell receptor beta chains below was sequenced from the same sample in a study of blood T cell repertoires in COVID-19. TCRdb's table, derived via immunoSEQ multiplex PCR, lists solely in-frame clones and lacks some. The table records around 230,000 clones, approximately 83% of them present only once. The specimen was PBMCs or T cells enriched from blood (not recorded which). The receptors stem from a woman between 35 and 50 years old with acute COVID-19.

The genes are TRBV19 and TRBJ2-2; TRBD2 matches 7 bases. Per germline, CDR1 LNHDA and CDR2 SQIVND (reference sequence). V shed 10 bases and J 2 bases; nucleotides not matched to a gene: 7. The CDR3 covers 14 residues. In DNA form, the CDR3 reads TGTGCCATCAGTCCGGGACTAAACACCGGGGAGCTGTTTTTT. Translation: CAISPGLNTGELFF.

The chain uses TRBV4-2 and TRBJ2-2; 7 bases are shared with TRBD2. V shed 1 base and J 4 bases; nucleotides not matched to a gene: 15. The CDR3 has 19 residues. CDR1 is LGHNA and CDR2 is YNFKEQ in the germline V gene. CDR3 protein: CASSQASGSSKTGTGELFF. The DNA of the CDR3 is TGTGCCAGCAGCCAAGCTAGCGGCTCGTCGAAAACGGGCACCGGGGAGCTGTTTTTT.

The J gene is TRBJ2-3, the V gene TRBV5-4; TRBD2 matches at 7 bases. The germline V gene has CDR1 SGHNT and CDR2 YYREEE (reference sequence). Unmatched junction bases numbered 3, after V lost 3 bases and J lost 5 bases. The CDR3 covers 13 residues. CDR3 residues: CASSWGGVDTQYF. The CDR3 DNA reads TGTGCCAGCAGCTGGGGGGGGGTAGATACGCAGTATTTT.

The chain combines TRBV29-1 with TRBJ2-5; 7 bases agree with TRBD1. Germline V gene data show CDR1 as SQVTM and CDR2 as ANQGSEA. The CDR3 runs to 14 residues. After removal of 0 bases from V and 4 bases from J, the junction contained 5 bases not matched to a gene. The CDR3 nucleotides read TGCAGCGTTGAAGATCGAGGGGGCTTAGAGACCCAGTACTTC. Translated: CSVEDRGGLETQYF.

This clone was recorded only once. The chain recombines TRBV25-1 with TRBJ2-1; D not resolved. V lost 0 bases to trimming and J lost 2 bases, with 11 bases between them. The CDR3 loop spans 16 amino acids. Germline loops: CDR1 MGHDK, CDR2 SYGVNS. In DNA, the CDR3 is TGTGCCAGCAGTGAATATAAAGCGAACCCCTACAATGAGCAGTTCTTC. Translated, it gives CASSEYKANPYNEQFF.

The rearrangement links TRBV19 to TRBJ2-2; D is unresolved. There are 15 residues in the CDR3. Germline V gives CDR1 LNHDA, CDR2 SQIVND (reference sequence). V was clipped by 6 bases and J by 0 bases, with 11 bases between them. Written as DNA, the CDR3 is TGTGCCAGTAGGCGGCAGTGGGCGAACACCGGGGAGCTGTTTTTT. Its protein is CASRRQWANTGELFF.

The rearrangement joins TRBV24-1 to TRBJ2-3; D remains ambiguous. CDR1 KGHDR and CDR2 SFDVKD come from the germline V gene. Trimming left V 2 bases short and J 0 bases short, with 5 bases between. This CDR3 is built from 14 residues. CDR3 loop: CATSDSQSTDTQYF. In DNA, the CDR3 is TGTGCCACCAGTGATTCACAGAGCACAGATACGCAGTATTTT.

The chain recombines TRBV7-9 with TRBJ2-7; D not resolved. The CDR3 loop spans 13 amino acids. The V gene's germline CDR1 is SEHNR and CDR2 FQNEAQ (reference sequence). V lost 1 base, J lost 2 bases, and 6 bases lay in between. DNA of the CDR3: TGTGCCAGCAGCTTAGAAGAGGCCTACGAGCAGTACTTC. This codes for CASSLEEAYEQYF.

The genes are TRBV7-9 and TRBJ2-1; possible D gene TRBD2, 5 bases. The V gene's germline CDR1 is SEHNR and CDR2 FQNEAQ (reference sequence). Trimming removed 8 bases from V and 5 bases from J, with 16 bases in between. CDR3 length equals 14 residues. CDR3: CASARVLRNNEQFF. CDR3 DNA: TGTGCCAGCGCGCGGGTTTTACGTAACAATGAGCAGTTCTTC.

This clone was counted once. The chain has TRBV19 and TRBJ2-1, with D possibly TRBD1 on 6 matching bases. Between the trimmed V and J ends, which lost 3 bases and 4 bases, there was a span of 7 bases. CDR3 length: 13 residues. The V gene's germline CDR1 is LNHDA and CDR2 SQIVND (reference sequence). The CDR3 DNA is TGTGCCAGTAGTATCGGACAGTACAATGAGCAGTTCTTC. This gives the protein CASSIGQYNEQFF.

The rearrangement uses TRBV27 and TRBJ2-3, with no clear D. This CDR3 spans 11 amino acids. Trimming removed 5 bases from V and 2 bases from J, with 2 bases in between. Germline CDR1 MNHEY, CDR2 SMNVEV (reference sequence). The CDR3 reads CASSHTDTQYF. In DNA form, the CDR3 reads TGTGCCAGCAGTCACACAGATACGCAGTATTTT.

About this clone: The same CDR3 is also encoded by other DNA sequences in this sample. V is TRBV18 and J is TRBJ2-2; D is uncertain. The CDR3 runs 14 residues. Looked up from germline, CDR1 is KGHSH and CDR2 is LQKENI. V dropped 0 bases and J dropped 2 bases, with 4 bases sitting between them. The CDR3 nucleotides are TGTGCCAGCTCACCACCGTCTAACACCGGGGAGCTGTTTTTT. This translates into CASSPPSNTGELFF.

J is TRBJ2-1 and V is TRBV9; TRBD2 agrees at 9 bases. The trim removed 0 bases at V and 3 bases at J, leaving 1 base unmatched. The CDR3 contains 15 residues. Germline V gives CDR1 SGDLS, CDR2 YYNGEE. CDR3 sequence reads: CASSVASGDYNEQFF. In DNA form, the CDR3 reads TGTGCCAGCAGCGTAGCTAGCGGGGACTACAATGAGCAGTTCTTC.

The table lists this clone with a count of one. The V call is TRBV5-8, the J call TRBJ2-3; D gene uncertain. V was pared by 4 bases and J by 0 bases, with 12 bases between. Germline loops: CDR1 SGHTS, CDR2 YDEGEE. The CDR3 is 15 amino acids. The CDR3 loop is CASSPYSPSTDTQYF. DNA for the CDR3: TGTGCCAGCAGCCCCTATTCACCTAGCACAGATACGCAGTATTTT.

V gene TRBV19 combines with J gene TRBJ1-5; a possible D gene is TRBD1 (6 bases). The germline V gene has CDR1 LNHDA and CDR2 SQIVND (reference sequence). V lost 11 bases to trimming and J lost 2 bases, with 7 bases between them. The CDR3 has 11 amino acids. The CDR3 DNA follows: TGTGCCGCAGGGGGCAATCAGCCCCAGCATTTT. This sequence encodes CAAGGNQPQHF.